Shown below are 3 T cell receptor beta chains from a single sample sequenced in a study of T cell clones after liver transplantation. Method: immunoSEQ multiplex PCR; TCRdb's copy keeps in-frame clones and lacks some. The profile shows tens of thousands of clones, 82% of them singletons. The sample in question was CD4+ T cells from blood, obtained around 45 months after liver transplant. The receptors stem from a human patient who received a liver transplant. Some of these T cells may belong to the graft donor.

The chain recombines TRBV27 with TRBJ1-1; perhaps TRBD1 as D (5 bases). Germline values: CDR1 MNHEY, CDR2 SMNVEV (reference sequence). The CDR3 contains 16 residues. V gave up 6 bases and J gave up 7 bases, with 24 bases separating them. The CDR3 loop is CASRRSRGLQTDEAFF. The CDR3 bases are TGTGCCAGCAGGAGGTCGAGGGGTCTTCAAACCGATGAAGCTTTCTTT.

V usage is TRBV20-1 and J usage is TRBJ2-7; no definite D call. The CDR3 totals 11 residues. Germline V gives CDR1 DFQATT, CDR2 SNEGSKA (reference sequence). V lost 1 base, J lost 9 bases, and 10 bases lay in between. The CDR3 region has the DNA TGCAGTGCTAGAGGAAGTCGGGCGCAGTACTTC. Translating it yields CSARGSRAQYF.

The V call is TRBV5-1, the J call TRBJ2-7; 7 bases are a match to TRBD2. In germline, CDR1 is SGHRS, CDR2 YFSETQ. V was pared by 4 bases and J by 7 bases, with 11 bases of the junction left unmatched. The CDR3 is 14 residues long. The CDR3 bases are TGCGCCAGCAGCCTGGGGGACTACCTTAAGGAGCAGTACTTC. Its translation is CASSLGDYLKEQYF.